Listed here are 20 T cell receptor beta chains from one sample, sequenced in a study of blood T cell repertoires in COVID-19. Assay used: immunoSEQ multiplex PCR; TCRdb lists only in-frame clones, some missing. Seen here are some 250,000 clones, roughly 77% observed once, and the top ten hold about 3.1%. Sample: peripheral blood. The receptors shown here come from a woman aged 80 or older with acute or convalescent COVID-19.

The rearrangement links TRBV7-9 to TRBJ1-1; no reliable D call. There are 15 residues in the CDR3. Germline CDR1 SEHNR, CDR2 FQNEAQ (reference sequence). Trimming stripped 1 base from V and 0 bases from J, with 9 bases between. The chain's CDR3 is CASSLVSAVNTEAFF. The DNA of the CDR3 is TGTGCCAGCAGCTTAGTATCCGCAGTGAACACTGAAGCTTTCTTT.

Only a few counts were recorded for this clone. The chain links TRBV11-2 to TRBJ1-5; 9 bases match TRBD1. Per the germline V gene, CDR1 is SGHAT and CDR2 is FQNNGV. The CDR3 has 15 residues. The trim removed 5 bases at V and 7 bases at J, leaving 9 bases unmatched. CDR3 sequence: CASSPGDRVTQPQHF. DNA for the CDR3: TGTGCCAGCAGCCCAGGGGACAGGGTTACCCAGCCCCAGCATTTT.

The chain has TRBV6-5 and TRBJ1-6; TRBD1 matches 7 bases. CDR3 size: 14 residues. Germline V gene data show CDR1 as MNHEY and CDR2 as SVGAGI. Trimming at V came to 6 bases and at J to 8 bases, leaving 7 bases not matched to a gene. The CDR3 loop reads CASSRDSRDSPLHF. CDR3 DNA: TGTGCCAGCAGCCGGGACAGCCGGGATTCACCCCTCCACTTT.

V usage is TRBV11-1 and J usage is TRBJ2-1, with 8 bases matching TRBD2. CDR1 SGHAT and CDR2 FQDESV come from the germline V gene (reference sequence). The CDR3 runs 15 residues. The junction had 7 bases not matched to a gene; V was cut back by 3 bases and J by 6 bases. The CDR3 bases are TGTGCCAGCAGCTTGGTGGGACTAGTCCCCAATGAGCAGTTCTTC. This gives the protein CASSLVGLVPNEQFF. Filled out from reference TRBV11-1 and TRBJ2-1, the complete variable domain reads EAEVAQSPRYKITEKSQAVAFWCDPISGHATLYWYRQILGQGPELLVQFQDESVVDDSQLPKDRFSAERLKGVDSTLKIQPAELGDSAMYLCASSLVGLVPNEQFFGPGTRLTVL.

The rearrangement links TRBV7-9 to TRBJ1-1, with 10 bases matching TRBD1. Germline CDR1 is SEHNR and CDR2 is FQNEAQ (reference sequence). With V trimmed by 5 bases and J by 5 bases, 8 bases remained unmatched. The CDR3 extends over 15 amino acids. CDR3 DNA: TGTGCCAGCAGCCTAGGGACAGGGGTAGGGACTGAAGCTTTCTTT. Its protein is CASSLGTGVGTEAFF.

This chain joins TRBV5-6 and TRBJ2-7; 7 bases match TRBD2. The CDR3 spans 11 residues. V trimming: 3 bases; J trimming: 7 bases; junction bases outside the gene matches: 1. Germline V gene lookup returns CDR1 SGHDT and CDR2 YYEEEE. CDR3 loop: CASSSGREQYF. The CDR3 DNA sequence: TGTGCCAGCAGCTCCGGGAGGGAGCAGTACTTC.

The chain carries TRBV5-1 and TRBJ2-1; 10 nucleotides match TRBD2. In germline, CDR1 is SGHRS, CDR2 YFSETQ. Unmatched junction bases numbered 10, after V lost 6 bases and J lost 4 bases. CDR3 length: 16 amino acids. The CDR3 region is CASTPPGLAQYNEQFF. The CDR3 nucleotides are TGCGCCAGCACTCCGCCGGGACTAGCGCAATACAATGAGCAGTTCTTC. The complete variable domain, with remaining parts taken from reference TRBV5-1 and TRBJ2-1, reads KAGVTQTPRYLIKTRGQQVTLSCSPISGHRSVSWYQQTPGQGLQFLFEYFSETQRNKGNFPGRFSGRQFSNSRSEMNVSTLELGDSALYLCASTPPGLAQYNEQFFGPGTRLTVL.

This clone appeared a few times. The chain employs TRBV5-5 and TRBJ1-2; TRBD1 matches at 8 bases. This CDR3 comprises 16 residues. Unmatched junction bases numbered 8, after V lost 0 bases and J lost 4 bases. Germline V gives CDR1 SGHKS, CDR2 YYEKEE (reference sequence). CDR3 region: CASSLGQGQKFYGYTF. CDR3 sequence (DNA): TGTGCCAGCAGCTTGGGACAGGGGCAAAAATTCTATGGCTACACCTTC.

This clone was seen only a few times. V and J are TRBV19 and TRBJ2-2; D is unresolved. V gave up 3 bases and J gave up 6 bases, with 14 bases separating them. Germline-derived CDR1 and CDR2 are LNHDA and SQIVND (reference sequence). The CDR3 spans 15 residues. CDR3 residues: CASSINPGFPGELFF. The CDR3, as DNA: TGTGCCAGTAGTATTAATCCGGGTTTCCCCGGGGAGCTGTTTTTT.

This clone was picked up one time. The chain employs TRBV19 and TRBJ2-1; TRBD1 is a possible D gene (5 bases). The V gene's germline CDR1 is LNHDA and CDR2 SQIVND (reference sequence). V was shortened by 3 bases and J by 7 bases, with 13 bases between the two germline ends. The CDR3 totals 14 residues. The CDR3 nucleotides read TGTGCCAGTAGTATCTCAGGGCTCACAAATGAGCAGTTCTTC. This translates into CASSISGLTNEQFF.

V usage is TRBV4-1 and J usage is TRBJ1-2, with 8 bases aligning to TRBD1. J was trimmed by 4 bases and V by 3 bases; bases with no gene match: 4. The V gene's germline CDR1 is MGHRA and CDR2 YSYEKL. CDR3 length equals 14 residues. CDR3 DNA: TGCGCCAGCAGCCAGACAGGGGACCGCTATGGCTACACCTTC. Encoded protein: CASSQTGDRYGYTF.

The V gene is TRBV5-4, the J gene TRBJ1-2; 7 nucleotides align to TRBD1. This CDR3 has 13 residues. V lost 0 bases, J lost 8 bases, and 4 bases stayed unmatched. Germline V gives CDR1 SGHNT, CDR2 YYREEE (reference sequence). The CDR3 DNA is TGTGCCAGCAGCTTGGCAGGGGGTCTGGGCTACACCTTC. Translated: CASSLAGGLGYTF.

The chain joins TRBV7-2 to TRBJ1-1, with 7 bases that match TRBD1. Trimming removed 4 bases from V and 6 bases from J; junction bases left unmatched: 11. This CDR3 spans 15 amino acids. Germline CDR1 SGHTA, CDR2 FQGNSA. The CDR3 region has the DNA TGTGCCAGCAGCTCAAAAAACCAGGGGGTCGCTGAAGCTTTCTTT. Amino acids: CASSSKNQGVAEAFF.

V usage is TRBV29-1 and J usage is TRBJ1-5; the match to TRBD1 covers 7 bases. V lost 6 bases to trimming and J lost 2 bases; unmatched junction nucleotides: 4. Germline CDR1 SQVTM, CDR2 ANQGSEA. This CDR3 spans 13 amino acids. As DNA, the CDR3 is TGCAGCGTGGGGGACAGCCGCAATCAGCCCCAGCATTTT. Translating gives CSVGDSRNQPQHF.

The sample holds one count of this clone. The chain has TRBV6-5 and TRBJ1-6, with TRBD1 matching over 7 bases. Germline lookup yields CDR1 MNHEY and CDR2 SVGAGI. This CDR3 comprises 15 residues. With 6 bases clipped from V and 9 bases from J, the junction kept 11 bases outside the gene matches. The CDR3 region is CASSLGGALGSPLHF. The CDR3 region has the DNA TGTGCCAGCAGCTTAGGGGGCGCTTTAGGTTCACCCCTCCACTTT.

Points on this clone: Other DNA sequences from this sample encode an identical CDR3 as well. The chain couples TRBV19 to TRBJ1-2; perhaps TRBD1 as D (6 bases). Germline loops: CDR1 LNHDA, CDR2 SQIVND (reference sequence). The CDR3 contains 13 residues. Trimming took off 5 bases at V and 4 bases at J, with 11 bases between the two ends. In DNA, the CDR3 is TGTGCCAGTAGTGTTACAGGGTCCTATGGCTACACCTTC. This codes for CASSVTGSYGYTF.

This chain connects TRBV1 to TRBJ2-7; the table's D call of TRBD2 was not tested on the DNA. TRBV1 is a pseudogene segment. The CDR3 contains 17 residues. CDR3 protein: CTSSQVGLAVNSYEQYF. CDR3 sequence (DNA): TGCACCAGCAGCCAAGTGGGACTAGCGGTGAACTCCTACGAGCAGTACTTC.

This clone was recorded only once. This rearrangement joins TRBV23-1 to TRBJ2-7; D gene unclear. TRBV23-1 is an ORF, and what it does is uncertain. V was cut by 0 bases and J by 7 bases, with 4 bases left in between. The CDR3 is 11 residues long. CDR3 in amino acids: CASSQSREQYF. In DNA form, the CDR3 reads TGCGCCAGCAGTCAATCGCGGGAGCAGTACTTC.

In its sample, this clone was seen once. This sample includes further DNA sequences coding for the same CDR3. As DNA, the CDR3 is TGTGCCAGCAGTCTAGGACAGGGGGCAACTAATGAAAAACTGTTTTTT. Translated, it gives CASSLGQGATNEKLFF. V and J are TRBV2 and TRBJ1-4; the match to TRBD1 covers 10 bases. Germline CDR1 SNHLY, CDR2 FYNNEI. Unmatched junction bases numbered 3, after V lost 5 bases and J lost 0 bases. This CDR3 is built from 16 residues.

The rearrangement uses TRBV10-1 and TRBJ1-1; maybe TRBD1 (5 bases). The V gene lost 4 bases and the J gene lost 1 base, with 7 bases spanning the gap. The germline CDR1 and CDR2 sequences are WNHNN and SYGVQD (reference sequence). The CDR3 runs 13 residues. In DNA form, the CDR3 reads TGCGCCAGCAGTGGACAGCCGAACACTGAAGCTTTCTTT. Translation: CASSGQPNTEAFF.